The rows below give T cell receptor beta chains drawn from one sample of a study of blood T cell repertoires in COVID-19. This table comes from immunoSEQ multiplex PCR, and its TCRdb copy is limited to in-frame clones, with some not included. The table lists approximately 150,000 clones, approximately 88% of them singletons. The sample comprised peripheral blood. Source of these receptors: a human donor in a cohort sampled during active COVID-19. The conserved cysteine and the conserved F or W are not part of the CDR3 here.

v_gene | CDR3aa
TRBV6-5 | ASSYVGQRPYEQY
TRBV6-2/TRBV6-3 | ASSREITASPLH
TRBV28 | ASSKYQGNDGYT
TRBV29-1 | SIGTVNTEAF
TRBV2 | ASSEAAGYNEQF
TRBV9 | ASSVGTVPDTQY
TRBV28 | ASSFLRLNTEAF
TRBV10-3 | AISSGGRGADTQY
TRBV9 | ASSVDEGGITEAF
TRBV7-4 | ASSLSPNSGALKNIQY
TRBV28 | ASSFTRLGLEQY
TRBV5-4 | ASSQYPRDRAVLSGNTIY
TRBV6-5 | ASSYFGDGYT
TRBV14 | ASSRFGTSGRVGNEQF
TRBV19 | ASSSPRGQENYGYT
TRBV6-5 | ATLPLSGRANEQF
TRBV28 | ASIGTGGWEKLF
TRBV7-9 | ASSPFRETEAF
TRBV7-9 | ASSLFAQGNDGYT
TRBV5-4 | ASSAGASGNYEQY
TRBV3-1/TRBV3-2 | ASSQTGRGGRLGNTIY
TRBV7-8 | ASSPGRATEAF
TRBV7-8 | ASRMGLAGGWNYEQY
TRBV7-6 | ASSSGDRVLNTEAF
TRBV28 | ASSLTPPGLAAQETQY
TRBV3-1/TRBV3-2 | ASSHRVNEQY
TRBV28 | ASSLWQGQYGYT
TRBV7-9 | ASSPLAGEAGDTQY
TRBV10-1 | ASSGSGNTIY
TRBV19 | ASSHSNYEQY
TRBV6-6 | ASRDQGAANTIY
TRBV19 | ASSITGANVLT
TRBV2 | ASTSDRGNQPQH
TRBV3-1/TRBV3-2 | ASSQPTGRSLMNTEAF
TRBV6-5 | ATRGHRGLDEQY
TRBV4-3 | ASSQGPLTGELF
TRBV4-2 | ASSQDKGLERGAYEQY
TRBV14 | ASSSRLGAETQY
TRBV5-5 | ASSFPGGSYEQY
TRBV6-5 | ASSYGTPNYGYT
TRBV7-9 | ASSVQGRNEKLF
TRBV20-1 | SASARNSYEQY
TRBV27 | ASSRPGQGIGGYT
TRBV5-4 | ASSPEGTEAF
TRBV10-3 | AISDGTGYPVLENTIY
TRBV7-8 | ASSLASGGGAGSYEQY
TRBV5-6 | ASSTGQGYGYT
TRBV19 | ASSTTGLGYEQY
TRBV5-4 | ASSSGLAPYEQY
TRBV27 | ASSPLGAANEKLF
TRBV11-3 | ASSFRETGANVLT
TRBV28 | ASSLSGSPDSPLH
TRBV7-3 | ASSLSGSGTDTQY
TRBV3-1/TRBV3-2 | ASSQDRKRGARNEQF